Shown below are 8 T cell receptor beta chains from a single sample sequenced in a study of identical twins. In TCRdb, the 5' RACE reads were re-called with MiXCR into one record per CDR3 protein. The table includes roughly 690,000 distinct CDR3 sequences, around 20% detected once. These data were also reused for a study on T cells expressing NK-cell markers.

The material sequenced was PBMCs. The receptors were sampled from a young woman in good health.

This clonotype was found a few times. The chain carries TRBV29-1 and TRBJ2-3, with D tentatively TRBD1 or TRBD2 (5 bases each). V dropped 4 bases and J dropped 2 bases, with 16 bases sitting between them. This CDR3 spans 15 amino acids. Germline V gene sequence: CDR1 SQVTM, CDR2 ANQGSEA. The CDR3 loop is CSVGSVEGFTDTQYF. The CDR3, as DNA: TGCAGCGTTGGATCAGTCGAGGGGTTCACAGATACGCAGTATTTT.

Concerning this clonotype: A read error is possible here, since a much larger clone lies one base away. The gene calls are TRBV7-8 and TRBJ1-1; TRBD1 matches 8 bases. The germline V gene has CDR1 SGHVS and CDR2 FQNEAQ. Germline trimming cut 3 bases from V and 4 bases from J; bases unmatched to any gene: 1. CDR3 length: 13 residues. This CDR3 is CASSLTGATEAFF. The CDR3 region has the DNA TGTGCCAGCAGCTTGACAGGGGCCACTGAAGCTTTCTTT.

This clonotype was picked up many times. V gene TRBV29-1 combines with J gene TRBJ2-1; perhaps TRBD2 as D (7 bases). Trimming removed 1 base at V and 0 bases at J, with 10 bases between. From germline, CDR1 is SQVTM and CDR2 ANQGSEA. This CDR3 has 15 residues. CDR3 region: CSVEGGGLSYNEQFF. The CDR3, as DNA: TGCAGCGTTGAAGGGGGGGGCCTCTCCTACAATGAGCAGTTCTTC.

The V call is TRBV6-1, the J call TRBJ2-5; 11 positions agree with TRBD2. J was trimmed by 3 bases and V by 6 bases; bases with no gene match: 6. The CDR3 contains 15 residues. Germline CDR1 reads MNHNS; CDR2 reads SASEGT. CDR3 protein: CASRDRSGGEETQYF. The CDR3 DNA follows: TGTGCCAGCAGGGATCGTAGCGGGGGGGAAGAGACCCAGTACTTC.

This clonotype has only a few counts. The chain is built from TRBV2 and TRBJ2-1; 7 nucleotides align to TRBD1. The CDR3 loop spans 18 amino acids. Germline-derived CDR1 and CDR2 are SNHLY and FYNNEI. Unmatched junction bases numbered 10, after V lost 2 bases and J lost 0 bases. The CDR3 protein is CASSEPSDRASSYNEQFF. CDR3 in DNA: TGTGCCAGCAGTGAACCCTCTGACAGGGCCAGCTCCTACAATGAGCAGTTCTTC.

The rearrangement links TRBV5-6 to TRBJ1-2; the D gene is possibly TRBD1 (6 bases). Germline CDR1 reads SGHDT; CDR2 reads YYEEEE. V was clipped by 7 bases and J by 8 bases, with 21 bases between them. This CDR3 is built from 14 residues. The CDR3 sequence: CASHSWGGSDGYTF. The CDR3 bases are TGTGCCAGCCATAGCTGGGGGGGCTCGGACGGCTACACCTTC. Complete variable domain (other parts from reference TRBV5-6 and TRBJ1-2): DAGVTQSPTHLIKTRGQQVTLRCSPKSGHDTVSWYQQALGQGPQFIFQYYEEEERQRGNFPDRFSGHQFPNYSSELNVNALLLGDSALYLCASHSWGGSDGYTFGSGTRLTVV.

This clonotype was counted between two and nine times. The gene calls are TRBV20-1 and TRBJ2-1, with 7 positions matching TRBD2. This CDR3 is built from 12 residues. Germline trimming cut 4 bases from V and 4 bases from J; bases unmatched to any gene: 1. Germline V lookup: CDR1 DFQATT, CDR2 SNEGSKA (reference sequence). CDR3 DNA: TGCAGTGCTACTAGCGGTTACAATGAGCAGTTCTTC. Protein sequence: CSATSGYNEQFF.

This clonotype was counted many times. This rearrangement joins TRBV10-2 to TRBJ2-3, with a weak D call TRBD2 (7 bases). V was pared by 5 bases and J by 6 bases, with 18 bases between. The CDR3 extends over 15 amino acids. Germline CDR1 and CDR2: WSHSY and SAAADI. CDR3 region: CASSKQGGTRDTQYF. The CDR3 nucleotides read TGCGCCAGCAGTAAACAGGGAGGGACGAGGGATACGCAGTATTTT.